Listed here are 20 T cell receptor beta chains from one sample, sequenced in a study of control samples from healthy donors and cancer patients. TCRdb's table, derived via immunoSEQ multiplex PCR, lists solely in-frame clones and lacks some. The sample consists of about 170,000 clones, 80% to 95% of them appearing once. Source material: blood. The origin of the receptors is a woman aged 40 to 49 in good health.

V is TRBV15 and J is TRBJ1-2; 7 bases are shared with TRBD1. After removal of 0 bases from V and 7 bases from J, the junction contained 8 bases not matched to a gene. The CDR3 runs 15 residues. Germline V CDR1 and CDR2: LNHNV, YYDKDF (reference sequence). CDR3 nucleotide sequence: TGTGCCACCAGCAGAGATACAGGGGCAGCAAGTGGCTACACCTTC. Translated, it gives CATSRDTGAASGYTF.

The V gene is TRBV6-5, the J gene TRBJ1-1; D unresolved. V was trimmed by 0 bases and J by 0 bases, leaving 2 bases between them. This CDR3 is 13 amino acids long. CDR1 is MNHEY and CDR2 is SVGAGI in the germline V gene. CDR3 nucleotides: TGTGCCAGCAGTTACTCATTGAACACTGAAGCTTTCTTT. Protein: CASSYSLNTEAFF.

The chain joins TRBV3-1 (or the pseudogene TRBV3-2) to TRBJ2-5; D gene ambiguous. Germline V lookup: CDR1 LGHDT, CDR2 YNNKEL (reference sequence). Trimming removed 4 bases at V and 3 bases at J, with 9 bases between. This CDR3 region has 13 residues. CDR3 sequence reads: CASSLRQEETQYF. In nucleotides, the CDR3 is TGTGCCAGCAGCCTCAGACAAGAAGAGACCCAGTACTTC.

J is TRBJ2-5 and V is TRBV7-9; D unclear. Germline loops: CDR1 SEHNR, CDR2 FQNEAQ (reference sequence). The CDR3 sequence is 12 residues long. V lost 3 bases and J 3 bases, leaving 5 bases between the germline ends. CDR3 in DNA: TGTGCCAGCAGCTTGAGTGAAGAGACCCAGTACTTC. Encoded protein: CASSLSEETQYF.

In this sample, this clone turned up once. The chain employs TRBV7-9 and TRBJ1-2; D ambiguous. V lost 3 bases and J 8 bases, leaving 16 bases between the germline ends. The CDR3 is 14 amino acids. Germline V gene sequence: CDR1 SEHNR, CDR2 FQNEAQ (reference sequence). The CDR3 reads CASSFRDPAEGYTF. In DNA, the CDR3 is TGTGCCAGCAGCTTCCGAGACCCGGCGGAAGGCTACACCTTC.

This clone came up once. The CDR3 spells CASIHRGMNYGYTF. Written as DNA, the CDR3 is TGTGCCAGTATCCACAGGGGAATGAACTATGGCTACACCTTC. The gene calls are TRBV19 and TRBJ1-2; 7 positions match TRBD1. The V and J ends lost 7 bases and 2 bases, in that order; junction bases with no gene match: 7. This CDR3 is built from 14 residues. The germline V gene has CDR1 LNHDA and CDR2 SQIVND (reference sequence).

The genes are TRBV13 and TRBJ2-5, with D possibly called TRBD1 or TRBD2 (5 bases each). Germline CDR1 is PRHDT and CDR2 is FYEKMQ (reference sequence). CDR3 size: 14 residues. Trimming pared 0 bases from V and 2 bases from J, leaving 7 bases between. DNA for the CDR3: TGTGCCAGCAGCTTAGGTGGGGGTCAAGAGACCCAGTACTTC. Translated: CASSLGGGQETQYF.

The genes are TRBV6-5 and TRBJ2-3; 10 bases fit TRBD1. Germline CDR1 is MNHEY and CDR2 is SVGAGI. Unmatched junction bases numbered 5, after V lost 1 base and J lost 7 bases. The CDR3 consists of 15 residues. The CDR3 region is CASSYWRQGAHTQYF. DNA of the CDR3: TGTGCCAGCAGTTACTGGAGACAGGGGGCACATACGCAGTATTTT.

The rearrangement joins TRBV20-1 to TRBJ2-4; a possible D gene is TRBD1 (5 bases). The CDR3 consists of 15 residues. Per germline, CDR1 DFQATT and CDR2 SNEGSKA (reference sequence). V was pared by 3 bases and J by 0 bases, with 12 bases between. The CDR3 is CSASLITGAKNIQYF. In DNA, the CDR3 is TGCAGTGCTAGTTTGATTACAGGAGCCAAAAACATTCAGTACTTC.

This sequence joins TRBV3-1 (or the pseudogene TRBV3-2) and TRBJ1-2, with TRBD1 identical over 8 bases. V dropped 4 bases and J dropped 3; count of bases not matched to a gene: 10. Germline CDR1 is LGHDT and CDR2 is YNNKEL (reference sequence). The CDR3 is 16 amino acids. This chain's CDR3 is CASSPTGQGEYYGYTF. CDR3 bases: TGTGCCAGCAGCCCGACAGGACAGGGAGAATACTATGGCTACACCTTC.

The CDR3 DNA sequence: TGTGCCAGCGGAGGGTTTGCTGAAAAACTGTTTTTT. This encodes CASGGFAEKLFF. V and J are TRBV3-1 (or the pseudogene TRBV3-2) and TRBJ1-4; D call uncertain. The CDR3 consists of 12 residues. V was trimmed by 8 bases and J by 7 bases, leaving 11 bases between them. Germline V CDR1 and CDR2: LGHDT, YNNKEL (reference sequence).

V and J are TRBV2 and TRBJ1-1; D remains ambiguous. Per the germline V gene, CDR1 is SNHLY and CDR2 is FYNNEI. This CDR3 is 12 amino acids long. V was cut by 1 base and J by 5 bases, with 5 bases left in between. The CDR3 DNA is TGTGCCAGCAGTGAAGTCCCAACTGAAGCTTTCTTT. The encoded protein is CASSEVPTEAFF.

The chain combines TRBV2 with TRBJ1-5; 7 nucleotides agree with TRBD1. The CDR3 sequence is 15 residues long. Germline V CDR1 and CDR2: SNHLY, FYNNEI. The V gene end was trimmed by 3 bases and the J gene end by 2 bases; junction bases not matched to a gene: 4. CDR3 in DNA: TGTGCCAGCAGTGATGGGCAGGGGGGCAATCAGCCCCAGCATTTT. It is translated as CASSDGQGGNQPQHF.

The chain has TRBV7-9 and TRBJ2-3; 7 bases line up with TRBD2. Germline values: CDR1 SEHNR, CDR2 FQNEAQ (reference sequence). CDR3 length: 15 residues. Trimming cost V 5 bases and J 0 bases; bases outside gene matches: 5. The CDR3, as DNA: TGTGCCAGCAGCCCCCCGGGACTAAGCACAGATACGCAGTATTTT. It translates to CASSPPGLSTDTQYF.

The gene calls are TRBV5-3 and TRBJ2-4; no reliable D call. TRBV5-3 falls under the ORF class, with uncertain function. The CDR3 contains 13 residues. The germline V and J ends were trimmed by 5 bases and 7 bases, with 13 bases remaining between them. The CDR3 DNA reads TGTGCCAGAAGGTCCTATGAGGCGAACATTCAGTACTTC. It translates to CARRSYEANIQYF.

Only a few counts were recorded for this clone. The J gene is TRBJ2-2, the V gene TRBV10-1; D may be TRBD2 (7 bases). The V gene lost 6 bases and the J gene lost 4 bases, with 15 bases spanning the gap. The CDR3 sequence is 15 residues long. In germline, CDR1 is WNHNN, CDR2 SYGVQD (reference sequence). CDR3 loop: CASSTGGALTGELFF. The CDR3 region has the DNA TGCGCCAGCAGCACTGGGGGGGCCCTCACCGGGGAGCTGTTTTTT.

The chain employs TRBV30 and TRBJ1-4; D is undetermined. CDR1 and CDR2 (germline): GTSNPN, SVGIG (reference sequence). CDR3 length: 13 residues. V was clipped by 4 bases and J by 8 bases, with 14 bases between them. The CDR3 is CAWTARVGEKLFF. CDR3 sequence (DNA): TGTGCCTGGACGGCGAGGGTAGGAGAAAAACTGTTTTTT.

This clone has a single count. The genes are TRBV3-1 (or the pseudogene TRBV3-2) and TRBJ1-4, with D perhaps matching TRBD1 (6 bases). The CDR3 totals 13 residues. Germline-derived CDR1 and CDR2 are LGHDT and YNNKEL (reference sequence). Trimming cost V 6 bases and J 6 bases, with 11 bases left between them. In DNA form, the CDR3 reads TGTGCCAGCAGTAGGGGGGGGGATGAAAAACTGTTTTTT. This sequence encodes CASSRGGDEKLFF.

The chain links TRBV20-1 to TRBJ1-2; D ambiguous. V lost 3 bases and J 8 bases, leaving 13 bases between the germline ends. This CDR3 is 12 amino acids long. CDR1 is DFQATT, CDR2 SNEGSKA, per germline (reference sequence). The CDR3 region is CSASRQDGGYTF. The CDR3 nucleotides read TGCAGTGCTAGTCGGCAGGACGGCGGCTACACCTTC.

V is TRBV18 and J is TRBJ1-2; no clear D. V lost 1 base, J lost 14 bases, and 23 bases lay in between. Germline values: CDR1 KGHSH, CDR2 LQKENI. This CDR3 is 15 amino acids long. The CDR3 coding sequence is TGTGCCAGCTCACCACGCCTCCTTCCAGGCCTTTCTGGGACCTTC. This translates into CASSPRLLPGLSGTF.